Below, one T cell receptor beta chain is given with its context. Its specific antigen is unknown. No much larger clone is present one base from it, and per-base qualities are unavailable. Library construction relied on the immunoSEQ multiplex PCR assay. Some 1.1 x 10^5 TCR templates per sample were assayed by the deep sequencing platform. Genomic DNA extracted from sorted T cells was used for TCRbeta CDR3 sequencing. The study's processing was this. The R programming language was used for the clonal analysis of the TCRbeta CDR3 data. Alloreactive CD4+ and CD8+ clones were identified by comparing unstimulated samples to CFSE-low samples taken after the reaction. Regulatory or non-regulatory origin of alloreactive CD4+ clones was assigned by matching sequences to the sorted unstimulated Treg and non-Treg repertoires. Sourced from immuneACCESS, this table was stored by TCRdb with only in-frame sequences that have V and J called. A share of the clones is absent; for the studies checked, an unresolved V gene accounts for under half, and the remainder has no known explanation. That table gives V, J and clone size, and the DNA gave D and trimming. This sample holds around 110,000 clones; less than 95% were observed only once. Approximately 1.8% of the sample rests with the top ten.

V loses 6 bases of germline sequence and J loses 1 base, and the interval between the two ends is 12 bases. The CDR3 runs 14 residues from the cysteine to the phenylalanine. Only the CDR3 region is kept as DNA, spanning 42 bases read in frame from base 1. Taken from the germline V gene (reference sequence), the CDR1 and CDR2 loops are LNHDA and SQIVND. The sample is drawn from a study of siplizumab effects on memory and regulatory T cells (dated by TCRdb to the late 2010s). Study-wide context: The effect of the anti-CD2 antibody siplizumab on alloreactive T-cell subsets was examined in allogeneic mixed lymphocyte reactions constructed from human PBMCs. General conclusions and limits of the study: For roughly 80-96% of proliferating CD4+ or CD8+ clones, no naive or memory phenotype could be assigned. Unstimulated naive T cells appeared more diverse than memory T cells, and naive cells seemed to contribute substantially to the alloresponse. Siplizumab significantly lowered the cumulative frequency of alloreactive sequences that could be traced to unstimulated CD4+ memory T cells. Among mappable alloreactive CD4+ clones, an average Treg-derived fraction of over 60% was observed with siplizumab, compared with roughly 27% in control reactions. Sequences below about 10^-5 frequency were poorly captured, so only a minor fraction of alloreactive clones could be mapped to unstimulated subsets. The suppressive function of proliferating Tregs from siplizumab cultures was not functionally confirmed.

Sorted unstimulated T cells and proliferating T cells recovered from mixed lymphocyte reactions were subjected to TCRbeta CDR3 sequencing. Fresh whole blood from some eleven HLA-typed healthy donors was used to isolate PBMCs. To map where alloreactive clones came from, CD4+ non-regulatory T cells in the unstimulated state were FACS-sorted. The receptor was isolated from a human donor in good health. Here the chain combines TRBV19 and TRBJ1-2; the D gene identity is not certain. Sequencing was performed on non-Treg CD4+ T cells sorted from blood. What the cell subset or site label conveys for this sample: FACS-sorted unstimulated CD4+ non-regulatory T cells. The encoded CDR3 is CASRPARVNYGYTF. The sequenced DNA: TGTGCCAGTAGACCGGCGAGGGTTAACTATGGCTACACCTTC.